Below, one TCR beta chain is given with its context. The CDR3 is made up of 14 amino acids. Germline V lookup: CDR1 MNHEY, CDR2 SVGAGI. J lost 4 bases, V lost 10 bases, and 7 bases had no gene match. Original data processing: The assay estimated nucleated cells by amplifying reference gene primers. Assay used: immunoSEQ multiplex PCR; TCRdb lists only in-frame clones, some missing. V and J calls plus clone size are reproduced from that table; the DNA served to infer D and trimming. The sample holds 540,000 or so clones; about 88% are singletons and the top ten take roughly 7.4%. This sample is drawn from a study of blood T cell repertoires in COVID-19. Study context: PBMCs, B-cell-depleted T cells, or T cells provided the cDNA or gDNA that made up the material.

Seattle participants joined during active infection and were tracked over time. V and J are TRBV6-5 and TRBJ2-2, with 9 bases matching TRBD1. Input material: peripheral blood. The TCR comes from a woman aged 45-60 years with COVID-19, enrolled during active disease. The CDR3 reads CATETGGSTGELFF. DNA for the CDR3: TGTGCCACCGAGACAGGGGGAAGCACCGGGGAGCTGTTTTTT.